The 25 T cell receptor beta chains below all came from one sample that was sequenced in a study of T cell responses to AZD1222 COVID-19 vaccine. Sequencing used immunoSEQ multiplex PCR; TCRdb keeps in-frame clones, though not all of them. The sample lists around 120,000 clones, about 95% seen once, with under 2.5% in the top ten. Here the sequenced sample was peripheral blood, taken on day 0 of AZD1222 vaccination. Source of these receptors: an adult in good health.

J is TRBJ1-2 and V is TRBV12-3 or TRBV12-4, with D possibly being TRBD1 (6 bases). The length of the CDR3 is 13 residues. Trimming shortened V by 4 bases and J by 8 bases, and 14 bases separated the two germline ends. This CDR3 is CASSSYRERGYTF. The CDR3 DNA reads TGTGCCAGCAGTTCGTACAGGGAGCGGGGCTACACCTTC.

The chain joins TRBV11-1 to TRBJ1-2; unclear D gene. This CDR3 is 14 amino acids long. The V gene lost 6 bases and the J gene lost 3 bases, with 14 bases spanning the gap. Germline CDR1 SGHAT, CDR2 FQDESV (reference sequence). The CDR3 loop is CASSQGVWDYGYTF. CDR3 DNA sequence: TGTGCCAGCAGTCAAGGTGTCTGGGACTATGGCTACACCTTC.

The table lists this clone with a few counts. The rearrangement links TRBV6-4 to TRBJ2-1; 8 bases align to TRBD2. V lost 0 bases to trimming and J lost 8 bases; unmatched junction nucleotides: 9. The CDR3 spans 16 residues. Germline CDR1 and CDR2: MRHNA and SNTAGT. The CDR3 DNA reads as TGTGCCAGCAGTGACTCAGCGGGAGAGGGCTTACATGAGCAGTTCTTC. This sequence encodes CASSDSAGEGLHEQFF.

This clone has just one count. The rearrangement links TRBV28 to TRBJ1-4; no firm D call. The CDR3 length is 12 residues. CDR1 and CDR2 from the germline V gene are MDHEN and SYDVKM. V dropped 6 bases and J dropped 8 bases, with 10 bases sitting between them. The CDR3 spells CASRPPGEKLFF. CDR3 sequence (DNA): TGTGCCAGCAGACCCCCCGGGGAAAAACTGTTTTTT.

This sequence joins TRBV2 and TRBJ2-7, with 9 bases that match TRBD1. V dropped 7 bases and J dropped 4; count of bases not matched to a gene: 5. CDR3 size: 13 residues. Germline CDR1 reads SNHLY; CDR2 reads FYNNEI. This chain's CDR3 is CASTNRGQYEQYF. The DNA of the CDR3 is TGTGCCAGCACTAACAGGGGGCAGTACGAGCAGTACTTC.

The chain employs TRBV6-1 and TRBJ1-5; the D is unclear. In germline, CDR1 is MNHNS, CDR2 SASEGT. V lost 4 bases and J lost 0, with 16 bases in between. This CDR3 is built from 17 residues. For the CDR3, the DNA is TGTGCCAGCAGTGCCCGCCCTGGGCGGAATAGCAATCAGCCCCAGCATTTT. Amino acid sequence: CASSARPGRNSNQPQHF.

The CDR3 sequence: CASSAMMESGSEKLFF. CDR3 DNA sequence: TGCGCCAGCAGTGCAATGATGGAGTCGGGGAGTGAAAAACTGTTTTTT. V is TRBV10-2 and J is TRBJ1-4; no clear D. Per germline, CDR1 WSHSY and CDR2 SAAADI. Trimming took 4 bases from V and 7 from J, leaving 19 bases between them. This CDR3 is 16 amino acids long.

The V and J genes are TRBV5-5 and TRBJ2-3; TRBD2 aligns across 10 bases. V trimming: 3 bases; J trimming: 8 bases; junction bases outside the gene matches: 6. Germline assignment: CDR1 SGHKS and CDR2 YYEKEE (reference sequence). CDR3 size: 14 residues. CDR3: CASSSSGGAATQYF. Written as DNA, the CDR3 is TGTGCCAGCAGCTCAAGCGGGGGGGCAGCTACGCAGTATTTT.

The chain uses TRBV3-1 (or the pseudogene TRBV3-2) and TRBJ2-2, with D maybe TRBD1 (5 bases). Trimming removed 1 base at V and 4 bases at J, with 10 bases between. Looked up from germline, CDR1 is LGHDT and CDR2 is YNNKEL (reference sequence). The CDR3 is 15 amino acids. CDR3 residues: CASSQVSGFTGELFF. In DNA form, the CDR3 reads TGTGCCAGCAGCCAAGTTTCAGGGTTCACCGGGGAGCTGTTTTTT.

The chain joins TRBV5-4 to TRBJ1-2; D might be TRBD1 (6 bases). Trimming left V 4 bases short and J 4 bases short, with 17 bases between. The CDR3 has 15 residues. Per the germline V gene, CDR1 is SGHNT and CDR2 is YYREEE (reference sequence). For the CDR3, the DNA is TGTGCCAGCAGCCCCGAGGGGGGGGCAATCTATGGCTACACCTTC. Amino acids: CASSPEGGAIYGYTF.

This chain links TRBV7-6 with TRBJ1-5; 11 nucleotides agree with TRBD1. The CDR3 covers 16 residues. V shed 1 base, J shed 6 bases, and the junction held 5 bases outside the gene matches. From germline, CDR1 is SGHVS and CDR2 FNYEAQ. The CDR3 reads CASSLVGTGGGQPQHF. CDR3 nucleotides: TGTGCCAGCAGCTTAGTCGGGACAGGGGGTGGTCAGCCCCAGCATTTT.

The chain has TRBV19 and TRBJ1-1; 7 bases line up with TRBD1. CDR1 and CDR2 (germline): LNHDA, SQIVND (reference sequence). The CDR3 is made up of 16 amino acids. The junction had 11 bases not matched to a gene; V was cut back by 3 bases and J by 4 bases. The CDR3 bases are TGTGCCAGTAGTATTCCGGGACAGCCATTGGGCACTGAAGCTTTCTTT. It encodes CASSIPGQPLGTEAFF.

The rearrangement joins TRBV6-4 to TRBJ1-6; no clear D. Trimming took off 7 bases at V and 3 bases at J, with 16 bases between the two ends. The CDR3 spans 16 residues. Germline CDR1 and CDR2: MRHNA and SNTAGT. The CDR3 is CASKDPTYHYNSPLHF. The CDR3 DNA follows: TGTGCCAGCAAGGACCCCACCTACCACTATAATTCACCCCTCCACTTT.

The CDR3 region has the DNA TGTGCCAGCAGCTTGGAGGCAGGGGCAGAGACCCAGTACTTC. It yields the protein CASSLEAGAETQYF. This rearrangement joins TRBV5-4 to TRBJ2-5; maybe TRBD1 (6 bases). The CDR3 sequence is 14 residues long. V was cut by 0 bases and J by 4 bases, with 10 bases left in between. Germline V gene sequence: CDR1 SGHNT, CDR2 YYREEE (reference sequence). The full variable domain, with the rest looked up from reference TRBV5-4 and TRBJ2-5, is ETGVTQSPTHLIKTRGQQVTLRCSSQSGHNTVSWYQQALGQGPQFIFQYYREEENGRGNFPPRFSGLQFPNYSSELNVNALELDDSALYLCASSLEAGAETQYFGPGTRLLVL.

This chain connects TRBV5-1 to TRBJ2-7, with no clear D. Germline V gene sequence: CDR1 SGHRS, CDR2 YFSETQ. Trimming cost V 4 bases and J 6 bases, with 11 bases left between them. The CDR3 contains 12 residues. In nucleotides, the CDR3 is TGCGCCAGCAGCCGAGCCGGCGGCGAGCAGTACTTC. Amino acids: CASSRAGGEQYF.

To note about this clone: At one end, the junction sequence differs from germline, possibly due to a read error. The chain employs TRBV30 and TRBJ1-5, with 10 bases matching TRBD1. Germline V CDR1 and CDR2: GTSNPN, SVGIG (reference sequence). The CDR3 covers 19 residues. CDR3 sequence (DNA): TGTGCCTGGAGTGTATTACGGGACAGGGGATGGTGTAAGCAATCAGCCCCAGCATTT. Encoded protein: CAWSVLRDRGWCKQSAPAF.

V usage is TRBV4-3 and J usage is TRBJ1-2; TRBD1 aligns across 9 bases. The germline CDR1 and CDR2 sequences are LGHNA and YSLEER. The CDR3 loop spans 15 amino acids. The J segment lost 4 bases and the V segment lost 4 bases, leaving 7 bases of the junction unmatched. The DNA for the CDR3 is TGCGCCAGCAGCCTAGACAGGGGGTTCTCCTATGGCTACACCTTC. Translating gives CASSLDRGFSYGYTF.

The chain couples TRBV5-1 to TRBJ1-1; perhaps TRBD1 as D (6 bases). The CDR3 is 15 residues long. Germline values: CDR1 SGHRS, CDR2 YFSETQ. Trimming stripped 0 bases from V and 5 bases from J, with 14 bases between. This CDR3 is CASSLDFSQGTEAFF. The DNA of the CDR3 is TGCGCCAGCAGCTTGGATTTCAGCCAGGGGACTGAAGCTTTCTTT.

V usage is TRBV19 and J usage is TRBJ2-1; perhaps TRBD1 as D (5 bases). The V gene lost 0 bases and the J gene lost 9 bases, with 9 bases spanning the gap. This CDR3 comprises 13 residues. Germline CDR1 and CDR2: LNHDA and SQIVND (reference sequence). The DNA of the CDR3 is TGTGCCAGTAGTATAGATACAGGTTCTGAGCAGTTCTTC. This sequence encodes CASSIDTGSEQFF.

V is TRBV3-1 (or the pseudogene TRBV3-2) and J is TRBJ2-1; no firm D call. V was trimmed by 5 bases and J by 5 bases, leaving 22 bases between them. The germline V gene encodes CDR1 LGHDT and CDR2 YNNKEL (reference sequence). There are 17 residues in the CDR3. For the CDR3, the DNA is TGTGCCAGCAGCGAGGAGATCCCATTCCATTCCGACAATGAGCAGTTCTTC. Its translation is CASSEEIPFHSDNEQFF.

The chain couples TRBV2 to TRBJ1-5; D gene uncertain. Germline-derived CDR1 and CDR2 are SNHLY and FYNNEI. There are 14 residues in the CDR3. Trimming stripped 6 bases from V and 4 bases from J, with 13 bases between. CDR3 sequence reads: CASSGFTANQPQHF. The CDR3 nucleotides read TGTGCCAGCAGCGGGTTCACAGCTAATCAGCCCCAGCATTTT. The whole variable domain, filled in from reference TRBV2 and TRBJ1-5, reads EPEVTQTPSHQVTQMGQEVILRCVPISNHLYFYWYRQILGQKVEFLVSFYNNEISEKSEIFDDQFSVERPDGSNFTLKIRSTKLEDSAMYFCASSGFTANQPQHFGDGTRLSIL.

This chain uses TRBV11-2 with TRBJ1-2; 7 bases line up with TRBD1. The CDR3 contains 18 residues. With 1 base clipped from V and 0 bases from J, the junction kept 11 bases outside the gene matches. Germline V CDR1 and CDR2: SGHAT, FQNNGV. This CDR3 reads CASSLVTGTVPSNYGYTF. CDR3 nucleotides: TGTGCCAGCAGCTTAGTTACGGGGACAGTACCTTCTAACTATGGCTACACCTTC.

V and J are TRBV28 and TRBJ1-3; perhaps TRBD1 as D (5 bases). Germline V gives CDR1 MDHEN, CDR2 SYDVKM. This CDR3 is 18 amino acids long. V shed 3 bases and J shed 8 bases, with 26 bases lying between them. The CDR3 sequence: CASSLEGLTSFQRDTIYF. The CDR3 region has the DNA TGTGCCAGCAGTTTGGAGGGACTGACGAGTTTCCAGAGGGACACCATATATTTT.

The V and J genes are TRBV7-9 and TRBJ2-7, with 8 bases matching TRBD2. In germline, CDR1 is SEHNR, CDR2 FQNEAQ (reference sequence). J gave up 3 bases and V 5 bases, and 12 bases lay outside the gene matches. CDR3 length: 16 residues. CDR3 sequence: CASSNSGTRLVYEQYF. The CDR3 DNA is TGTGCCAGCAGCAACTCCGGGACTAGGCTTGTCTACGAGCAGTACTTC.

This chain uses TRBV7-9 with TRBJ1-4; perhaps TRBD1 as D (5 bases). The CDR3 length is 14 residues. CDR1 is SEHNR and CDR2 is FQNEAQ in the germline V gene (reference sequence). V lost 2 bases, J lost 6 bases, and 10 bases lay in between. The CDR3 bases are TGTGCCAGCAGCTTACAGGGAGGGGATGAAAAACTGTTTTTT. Amino acids: CASSLQGGDEKLFF. Combining the CDR3 with reference TRBV7-9 and TRBJ1-4 gives the whole variable domain DTGVSQNPRHKITKRGQNVTFRCDPISEHNRLYWYRQTLGQGPEFLTYFQNEAQLEKSRLLSDRFSAERPKGSFSTLEIQRTEQGDSAMYLCASSLQGGDEKLFFGSGTQLSVL.